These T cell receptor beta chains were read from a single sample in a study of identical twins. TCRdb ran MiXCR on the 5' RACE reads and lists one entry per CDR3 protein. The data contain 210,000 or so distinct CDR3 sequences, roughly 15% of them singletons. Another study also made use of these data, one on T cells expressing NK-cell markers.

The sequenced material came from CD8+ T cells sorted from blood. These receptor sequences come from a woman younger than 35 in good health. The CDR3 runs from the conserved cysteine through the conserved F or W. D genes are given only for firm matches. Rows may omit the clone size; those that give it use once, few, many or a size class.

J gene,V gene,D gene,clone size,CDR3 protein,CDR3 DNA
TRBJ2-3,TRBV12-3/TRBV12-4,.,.,CAPNRPGLTTDTQYF,TGTGCCCCCAACCGTCCGGGACTTACCACAGATACGCAGTATTTT
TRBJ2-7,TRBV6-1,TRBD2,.,CASRHRTSAGYEQYF,TGTGCCAGCAGGCATAGGACTAGCGCGGGCTACGAGCAGTACTTC
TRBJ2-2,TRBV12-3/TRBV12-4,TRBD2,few,CASKGLAITGELFF,TGTGCCAGCAAAGGACTAGCGATCACCGGGGAGCTGTTTTTT
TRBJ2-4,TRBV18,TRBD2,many,CASSPPLAGGSEENIQYF,TGTGCCAGCTCACCACCGCTAGCGGGAGGGTCTGAAGAAAACATTCAGTACTTC
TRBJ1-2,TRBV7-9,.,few,CASSAERGDGYTF,TGTGCCAGCAGCGCGGAGAGGGGGGATGGCTACACCTTC
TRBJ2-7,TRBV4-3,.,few,CASSQEGRGFYEQYF,TGCGCCAGCAGCCAAGAGGGGCGGGGATTTTACGAGCAGTACTTC
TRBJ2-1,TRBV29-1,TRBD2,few,CSVRGLILAGGGNEQFF,TGCAGCGTCCGAGGCCTCATACTAGCGGGAGGGGGCAATGAGCAGTTCTTC
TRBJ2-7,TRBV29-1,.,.,CSVVISGAVSYEQYF,TGCAGCGTTGTCATCTCAGGGGCGGTCTCCTACGAGCAGTACTTC
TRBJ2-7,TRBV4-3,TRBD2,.,CASSQRWSGRGEQYF,TGCGCCAGCAGCCAAAGATGGAGCGGGAGAGGCGAGCAGTACTTC
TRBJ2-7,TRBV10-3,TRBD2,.,CAIPSGSGEQYF,TGTGCCATCCCTAGCGGGAGTGGCGAGCAGTACTTC
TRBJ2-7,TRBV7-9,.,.,CASSLTPSSYEQYF,TGTGCCAGCAGCTTAACCCCCAGCTCCTACGAGCAGTACTTC
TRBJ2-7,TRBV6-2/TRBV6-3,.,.,CASSYGLATYEQYF,TGTGCCAGCAGTTACGGGCTAGCGACCTACGAGCAGTACTTC
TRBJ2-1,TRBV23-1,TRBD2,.,CASSQGDAGGPRNEQFF,TGCGCCAGCAGTCAGGGGGATGCGGGGGGGCCTCGAAATGAGCAGTTCTTC
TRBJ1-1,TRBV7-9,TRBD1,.,CASSNQGTGDTEAFF,TGTGCCAGCAGCAACCAGGGGACAGGAGACACTGAAGCTTTCTTT
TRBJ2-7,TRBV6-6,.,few,CASSPQYEQYF,TGTGCCAGCAGTCCTCAATACGAGCAGTACTTC
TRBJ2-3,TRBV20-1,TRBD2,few,CSARGRAVSTDTQYF,TGCAGTGCTAGGGGGAGGGCGGTCAGCACAGATACGCAGTATTTT
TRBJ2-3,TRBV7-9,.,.,CASSRLARGDTQYF,TGTGCCAGCAGCCGTTTAGCGAGGGGAGATACGCAGTATTTT
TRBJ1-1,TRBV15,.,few,CATSAWGKDPEAFF,TGTGCCACCAGCGCCTGGGGGAAGGACCCGGAAGCTTTCTTT
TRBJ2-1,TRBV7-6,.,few,CASSLTRSEQFF,TGTGCCAGCAGCCTCACCCGGTCTGAGCAGTTCTTC
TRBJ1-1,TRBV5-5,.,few,CASSLNEGRYNTEAFF,TGTGCCAGCAGCTTGAATGAGGGCAGATATAACACTGAAGCTTTCTTT
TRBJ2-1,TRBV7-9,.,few,CASSPPFANEQFF,TGTGCCAGCAGCCCCCCTTTTGCCAATGAGCAGTTCTTC
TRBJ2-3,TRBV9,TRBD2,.,CASSGPLAGGDTDTQYF,TGTGCCAGCAGCGGACCCCTAGCGGGAGGGGACACAGATACGCAGTATTTT
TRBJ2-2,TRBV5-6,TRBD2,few,CASSLALAGRTGELFF,TGTGCCAGCAGCTTGGCCCTAGCGGGGCGAACCGGGGAGCTGTTTTTT
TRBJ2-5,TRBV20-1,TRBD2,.,CCAREGLAVLETQYF,TGCTGTGCTAGAGAGGGACTAGCGGTCCTCGAGACCCAGTACTTC
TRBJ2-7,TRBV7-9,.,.,CASSARAAMYEQYF,TGTGCCAGCAGCGCCCGGGCGGCCATGTACGAGCAGTACTTC
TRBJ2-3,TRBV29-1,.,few,CSVVLPGSADTQYF,TGCAGCGTTGTCTTACCTGGGTCGGCAGATACGCAGTATTTT
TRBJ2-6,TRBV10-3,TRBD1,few,CAISGATQQGGSDHGANVLTF,TGTGCCATCAGTGGGGCGACTCAACAGGGGGGATCCGACCATGGGGCCAACGTCCTGACTTTC
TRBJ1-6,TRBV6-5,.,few,CASSFGGALGTYNSPLHF,TGTGCCAGCAGTTTTGGGGGTGCACTGGGCACCTATAATTCACCCCTCCACTTT
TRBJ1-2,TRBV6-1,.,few,CASSTRTGGYTF,TGTGCCAGCAGTACCCGGACGGGGGGCTACACCTTC
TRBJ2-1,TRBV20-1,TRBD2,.,CSARDPAGGAGNEQFF,TGCAGTGCTAGAGATCCTGCCGGGGGGGCAGGCAATGAGCAGTTCTTC
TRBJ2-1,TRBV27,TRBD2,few,CASSFRGGSSYNEQFF,TGTGCCAGCAGTTTCCGGGGGGGCAGCTCCTACAATGAGCAGTTCTTC
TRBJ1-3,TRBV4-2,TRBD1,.,CASSPFEGDSGNTIYF,TGTGCCAGCAGCCCCTTCGAGGGGGACAGCGGAAACACCATATATTTT
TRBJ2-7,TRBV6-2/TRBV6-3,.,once,CASSPGIHEQYF,TGTGCCAGCAGTCCGGGAATCCACGAGCAGTACTTC